The 16 T cell receptor beta chains in this list originate from one sample, sequenced in a study of blood T cell repertoires in COVID-19. Some clones are missing from TCRdb's copy, which holds only in-frame ones; the method was immunoSEQ multiplex PCR. The sample gives tens of thousands of clones, nearly 90% of which show up once; approximately 4.9% is in the top ten. The sequenced sample was peripheral blood. The receptors originated from a man aged 60-69 years with active COVID-19.

The chain is built from TRBV12-3 or TRBV12-4 and TRBJ2-2, with D uncertain. The CDR3 has 12 residues. V was shortened by 5 bases and J by 5 bases, with 6 bases between the two germline ends. CDR3 DNA: TGTGCCAGCAGTCCGAGTACCGGGGAGCTGTTTTTT. It codes for CASSPSTGELFF.

Comment on this clone: The sample carries other DNA sequences with the same CDR3. This chain links TRBV28 with TRBJ1-2, with TRBD1 identical over 8 bases. Trimming at V came to 2 bases and at J to 2 bases, leaving 1 base not matched to a gene. This CDR3 has 14 amino acids. CDR1 and CDR2 from the germline V gene are MDHEN and SYDVKM. CDR3 nucleotides: TGTGCCAGCAGTTTACCAGGGGGCAACTATGGCTACACCTTC. This gives the protein CASSLPGGNYGYTF.

CDR3 sequence: CASSFGSGETQYF. DNA for the CDR3: TGTGCCAGCAGCTTCGGGAGTGGAGAGACCCAGTACTTC. This chain uses TRBV7-3 with TRBJ2-5, with a weak D call TRBD2 (6 bases). This CDR3 comprises 13 residues. CDR1 SGHTA and CDR2 FQGTGA come from the germline V gene. The V end lost 3 bases, the J end lost 4 bases, and 9 bases lay between the germline ends.

This clone occurred once. The chain employs TRBV6-5 and TRBJ1-6, with unresolved D. The CDR3 covers 14 residues. V gave up 6 bases and J gave up 9 bases, with 15 bases separating them. In germline, CDR1 is MNHEY, CDR2 SVGAGI. DNA of the CDR3: TGTGCCAGCAGGGAGGGCGCGGACGCTTCACCCCTCCACTTT. This encodes CASREGADASPLHF.

This clone came up once. The CDR3 DNA follows: TGTGCCATCAGCCCTAGCGGGGCCGGAGCTGAGCAGTTCTTC. Its protein is CAISPSGAGAEQFF. V gene TRBV10-3 combines with J gene TRBJ2-1; 9 positions agree with TRBD2. This CDR3 is 14 amino acids long. J lost 9 bases, V lost 6 bases, and 9 bases had no gene match. Looked up from germline, CDR1 is ENHRY and CDR2 is SYGVKD.

The rearrangement joins TRBV6-1 to TRBJ2-3, with a possible D match to TRBD1 (6 bases). Trimming left V 3 bases short and J 2 bases short, with 9 bases between. The CDR3 length is 14 residues. From germline, CDR1 is MNHNS and CDR2 SASEGT. In nucleotides, the CDR3 is TGTGCCAGCAGTGAGGGGGCCTACACAGATACGCAGTATTTT. Protein product: CASSEGAYTDTQYF.

The chain links TRBV4-2 to TRBJ1-4; TRBD1 matches at 8 bases. Germline CDR1 LGHNA, CDR2 YNFKEQ. The CDR3 spans 14 residues. After removal of 3 bases from V and 8 bases from J, the junction contained 5 bases not matched to a gene. The CDR3: CASSHRTGREKLFF. The CDR3 nucleotides are TGTGCCAGCAGCCACCGGACAGGGCGGGAAAAACTGTTTTTT.

Regarding this clone: The junction does not match germline at one end; this may be a read error. The gene calls are TRBV19 and TRBJ1-2; D is unclear. The germline gives CDR1 LNHDA, CDR2 SQIVND (reference sequence). The CDR3 runs to 14 residues. The CDR3 protein is CASSVTGRHYSYTF. The CDR3 DNA follows: TGTGCCAGTAGTGTAACCGGGAGACACTATAGCTACACCTTC. Full variable domain (missing parts from reference TRBV19 and TRBJ1-2): DGGITQSPKYLFRKEGQNVTLSCEQNLNHDAMYWYRQDPGQGLRLIYYSQIVNDFQKGDIAEGYSVSREKKESFPLTVTSAQKNPTAFYLCASSVTGRHYSYTFGSGTRLTVV.

V is TRBV5-1 and J is TRBJ2-1; TRBD2 agrees at 8 bases. V dropped 0 bases and J dropped 0; count of bases not matched to a gene: 14. This CDR3 is built from 20 residues. In germline, CDR1 is SGHRS, CDR2 YFSETQ. The CDR3 protein is CASSLETGGLFTSSYNEQFF. The CDR3 DNA reads as TGCGCCAGCAGCTTGGAGACGGGAGGGTTATTTACGAGCTCCTACAATGAGCAGTTCTTC.

The rearrangement joins TRBV29-1 to TRBJ2-3; 10 bases match TRBD2. Losses at the gene ends were 3 bases for V and 7 bases for J; bases not matched to a gene: 7. CDR1 SQVTM and CDR2 ANQGSEA come from the germline V gene. This CDR3 comprises 14 residues. The CDR3: CSVDASGRGNTQYF. The CDR3 DNA reads as TGCAGCGTTGACGCTAGCGGGAGAGGTAATACGCAGTATTTT.

The chain has TRBV28 and TRBJ2-7, with D possibly matching TRBD1 (6 bases). Germline assignment: CDR1 MDHEN and CDR2 SYDVKM. Trimming stripped 2 bases from V and 3 bases from J, with 11 bases between. This CDR3 has 14 amino acids. In nucleotides, the CDR3 is TGTGCCAGCAGTTTAGAGGCAGGGGACTACGAGCAGTACTTC. Amino acids: CASSLEAGDYEQYF.

The genes are TRBV12-3 or TRBV12-4 and TRBJ1-1; the match to TRBD1 covers 8 bases. This CDR3 contains 13 residues. V trimming: 5 bases; J trimming: 6 bases; junction bases outside the gene matches: 5. The CDR3: CASSLVTGAEAFF. CDR3 nucleotide sequence: TGTGCCAGCAGTCTAGTGACAGGGGCTGAAGCTTTCTTT.

V is TRBV7-2 and J is TRBJ2-6; 10 bases match TRBD2. J lost 3 bases, V lost 2 bases, and 7 bases had no gene match. Germline V lookup: CDR1 SGHTA, CDR2 FQGNSA. This CDR3 is 18 amino acids long. CDR3 in DNA: TGTGCCAGCAGCTTAAGGGTAGCGGGAGGCGATGGGGCCAACGTCCTGACTTTC. Protein: CASSLRVAGGDGANVLTF.

The gene calls are TRBV5-1 and TRBJ2-2; TRBD2 agrees at 9 bases. This CDR3 is built from 15 residues. The germline V gene encodes CDR1 SGHRS and CDR2 YFSETQ. V shed 2 bases, J shed 6 bases, and the junction held 5 bases outside the gene matches. This chain's CDR3 is CASSFQREVSGELFF. Here the CDR3 DNA reads TGCGCCAGCAGCTTCCAGCGGGAGGTTTCCGGGGAGCTGTTTTTT.

The rearrangement joins TRBV15 to TRBJ1-1; D remains ambiguous. V was trimmed by 0 bases and J by 5 bases, leaving 13 bases between them. This CDR3 has 15 amino acids. Germline loops: CDR1 LNHNV, CDR2 YYDKDF (reference sequence). The CDR3 DNA follows: TGTGCCACCAGCAGAGATAATAGCTTTTGGACTGAAGCTTTCTTT. It encodes CATSRDNSFWTEAFF.

The chain combines TRBV7-3 with TRBJ2-5; 9 bases are a match to TRBD1. The CDR3 contains 15 residues. Per germline, CDR1 SGHTA and CDR2 FQGTGA. The V segment lost 4 bases and the J segment 5 bases; nucleotides outside the gene matches: 8. The CDR3 coding sequence is TGTGCCAGCAGCTCCGGGACAGGGCTAATCGAGACCCAGTACTTC. It yields the protein CASSSGTGLIETQYF.